Listed below are T cell receptor beta chains from one sample, sequenced in a study of OX40 agonist ivuxolimab in advanced cancers. Clones were sequenced by immunoSEQ multiplex PCR, and TCRdb holds only the in-frame ones, with some missing. This sample has about 80,000 clones, with 89% found just once. Sample: CD4+ or CD8+ T cells sorted from blood, taken in a trial of the OX40 agonist ivuxolimab. The receptor set was obtained from an adult with an advanced solid tumor such as melanoma, head and neck, liver or kidney cancer. The CDR3 runs from the conserved cysteine through the conserved F or W. The D gene is left open where the match is weak. Part of the rows lack a size; the others show once, few, many or a class for expanded clones.

CDR3aa | CDR3nt | d_gene | j_gene | len | abundance | v_gene
CASLGGQPQHF | TGTGCCAGCTTAGGTGGTCAGCCCCAGCATTTT | . | TRBJ1-5 | 11 | . | TRBV6-1
CSASPGSTDTQYF | TGCAGCGCTTCACCGGGATCCACAGATACGCAGTATTTT | . | TRBJ2-3 | 13 | . | TRBV29-1
CASSYQPGQTYEQYF | TGCGCCAGCAGCTACCAACCCGGGCAGACCTACGAGCAGTACTTC | . | TRBJ2-7 | 15 | . | TRBV5-1
CASSRLGTGGSYEQYF | TGCGCCAGCAGCCGGTTAGGAACGGGAGGTTCCTACGAGCAGTACTTC | TRBD2 | TRBJ2-7 | 16 | once | TRBV5-1
CASSVGDRVGTGELFF | TGTGCCAGCAGCGTAGGGGACAGGGTAGGCACCGGGGAGCTGTTTTTT | TRBD1 | TRBJ2-2 | 16 | . | TRBV9
CASSSQGDNQPQHF | TGTGCCAGCAGTTCGCAGGGGGACAATCAGCCCCAGCATTTT | TRBD1 | TRBJ1-5 | 14 | . | TRBV6-5
CASSFYAPVSPTGEKLFF | TGTGCCAGCAGTTTTTACGCCCCCGTCTCCCCCACAGGGGAAAAACTGTTTTTT | . | TRBJ1-4 | 18 | once | TRBV28
CSVERRQGNEQFF | TGCAGCGTTGAACGCAGACAAGGCAATGAGCAGTTCTTC | . | TRBJ2-1 | 13 | . | TRBV29-1
CASSEGPRGSPLHF | TGTGCCAGCAGTGAAGGGCCTCGGGGTTCACCCCTCCACTTT | . | TRBJ1-6 | 14 | few | TRBV2
CASRETHRGETEAFF | TGTGCCAGCAGGGAAACACACAGGGGGGAAACTGAAGCTTTCTTT | TRBD1 | TRBJ1-1 | 15 | few | TRBV4-2
CASSIVGGGATDTQYF | TGTGCCAGTAGTATAGTGGGCGGGGGGGCCACAGATACGCAGTATTTT | TRBD2 | TRBJ2-3 | 16 | . | TRBV19
CASRLTSGRTDEQYF | TGTGCCAGCAGGCTAACTAGCGGGAGAACCGACGAGCAGTACTTC | TRBD2 | TRBJ2-7 | 15 | . | TRBV6-1
CASSLGAGRRYEQYF | TGTGCCAGCAGCTTAGGGGCGGGGCGCCGCTACGAGCAGTACTTC | . | TRBJ2-7 | 15 | . | TRBV11-2
CANLLADSSTEAFF | TGTGCCAACCTCCTAGCGGACAGCTCCACTGAAGCTTTCTTT | . | TRBJ1-1 | 14 | . | TRBV6-1
CASSYLYSGRGSEAFF | TGTGCCAGCAGTTACCTCTATTCTGGCAGGGGGTCTGAAGCTTTCTTT | TRBD1 | TRBJ1-1 | 16 | . | TRBV6-5
CASSIPPDTQYF | TGTGCCAGTAGTATTCCGCCAGATACGCAGTATTTT | . | TRBJ2-3 | 12 | . | TRBV19
CASSYSSGNTIYF | TGTGCCAGCAGTTACTCGAGCGGAAACACCATATATTTT | . | TRBJ1-3 | 13 | . | TRBV6-5
CASSHRVGGTTDTQYF | TGTGCCAGCAGCCACCGAGTTGGGGGGACCACAGATACGCAGTATTTT | . | TRBJ2-3 | 16 | . | TRBV11-2
CASSIGRGYQETQYF | TGTGCCAGTAGTATAGGGAGGGGGTACCAAGAGACCCAGTACTTC | . | TRBJ2-5 | 15 | . | TRBV19
CASSYPGQGYEQYF | TGTGCCAGCAGTTACCCGGGACAGGGGTACGAGCAGTACTTC | TRBD1 | TRBJ2-7 | 14 | . | TRBV6-5
CASRGLLEQYF | TGTGCCAGCAGGGGACTCCTGGAGCAGTACTTC | . | TRBJ2-7 | 11 | . | TRBV2
CASSPGHSPLHF | TGTGCCAGCAGTCCTGGGCATTCACCCCTCCACTTT | . | TRBJ1-6 | 12 | . | TRBV6-1
CASSAHPSRDRARGANVLTF | TGTGCCAGCAGCGCTCACCCCTCACGGGACAGGGCTAGAGGGGCCAACGTCCTGACTTTC | TRBD1 | TRBJ2-6 | 20 | . | TRBV9
CASSLVGLRSPLHF | TGTGCCAGCAGCTTAGTTGGGCTTCGGTCACCCCTCCACTTT | . | TRBJ1-6 | 14 | once | TRBV7-8
CASSSNKRGVGFSDEQFF | TGTGCCAGCAGCTCGAACAAGCGTGGAGTGGGTTTTAGCGATGAGCAGTTCTTC | . | TRBJ2-1 | 18 | . | TRBV7-9
CASSLNSGRQETQYF | TGTGCCAGCAGCCTCAATAGCGGGAGGCAAGAGACCCAGTACTTC | TRBD2 | TRBJ2-5 | 15 | . | TRBV28
CASSRTDYQETQYF | TGTGCCAGCAGTCGGACAGACTACCAAGAGACCCAGTACTTC | . | TRBJ2-5 | 14 | . | TRBV28
CASSLLTGETQYF | TGCGCCAGCAGCTTGCTCACGGGTGAGACCCAGTACTTC | . | TRBJ2-5 | 13 | . | TRBV5-1
CASSPTDSPLHF | TGTGCCAGCAGCCCCACGGATTCACCCCTCCACTTT | . | TRBJ1-6 | 12 | . | TRBV9
CASRTGLAGNTGELFF | TGTGCCAGCAGGACGGGACTAGCGGGAAACACCGGGGAGCTGTTTTTT | TRBD2 | TRBJ2-2 | 16 | . | TRBV2
CASSSPTGNNQPQHF | TGTGCCAGCAGTTCGCCGACAGGGAACAATCAGCCCCAGCATTTT | TRBD1 | TRBJ1-5 | 15 | few | TRBV28
CASSLGLAVGGTQYF | TGTGCCAGCAGCTTAGGACTAGCGGTCGGTGGGACCCAGTACTTC | TRBD2 | TRBJ2-5 | 15 | . | TRBV7-7
CASSPAPGELFF | TGTGCCAGCAGCCCAGCGCCCGGGGAGCTGTTTTTT | . | TRBJ2-2 | 12 | . | TRBV7-6
CASSLSPSGGVGDEQFF | TGTGCCAGCAGCTTATCTCCTAGCGGGGGGGTAGGGGATGAGCAGTTCTTC | TRBD2 | TRBJ2-1 | 17 | . | TRBV11-2
CASSRPGAVYEQYF | TGCGCCAGCAGCAGACCAGGGGCTGTCTACGAGCAGTACTTC | . | TRBJ2-7 | 14 | . | TRBV5-1
CASSLDRLAGELFF | TGTGCCAGCAGCCTGGACAGATTAGCTGGGGAGCTGTTTTTT | . | TRBJ2-2 | 14 | . | TRBV6-6
CASTAEAGATYNEQFF | TGTGCCAGCACAGCTGAAGCGGGAGCTACATACAATGAGCAGTTCTTC | TRBD2 | TRBJ2-1 | 16 | . | TRBV14
CASSLEGGRGGNTIYF | TGTGCCAGCAGCTTAGAAGGGGGCCGCGGTGGAAACACCATATATTTT | TRBD1 | TRBJ1-3 | 16 | . | TRBV7-8
CASSFLSGLGELFF | TGTGCCAGCAGCTTTTTGTCAGGGCTAGGGGAGCTGTTTTTT | . | TRBJ2-2 | 14 | . | TRBV5-5
CASSLIGSNYGYTF | TGTGCCAGCAGTTTAATCGGGAGTAACTATGGCTACACCTTC | . | TRBJ1-2 | 14 | . | TRBV27
CASSLSTGQVTDTQYF | TGTGCCAGCAGCTTATCGACAGGGCAGGTTACAGATACGCAGTATTTT | TRBD1 | TRBJ2-3 | 16 | . | TRBV9
CASIGPGQETQYF | TGTGCCAGTATCGGGCCAGGGCAAGAGACCCAGTACTTC | . | TRBJ2-5 | 13 | . | TRBV19
CSASGGAETQYF | TGCAGCGCCAGCGGGGGGGCTGAGACCCAGTACTTC | TRBD2 | TRBJ2-5 | 12 | once | TRBV29-1
CASSRTGWDEQFF | TGTGCCAGTAGCCGGACAGGGTGGGATGAGCAGTTCTTC | TRBD1 | TRBJ2-1 | 13 | few | TRBV19
CASSLWGGTPSGANVLTF | TGTGCCAGCAGCTTATGGGGCGGGACTCCCTCTGGGGCCAACGTCCTGACTTTC | . | TRBJ2-6 | 18 | . | TRBV11-2
CASTRTGDSSVSGKLFF | TGTGCCAGTACCAGGACAGGGGACTCCTCGGTATCGGGGAAACTGTTTTTT | TRBD1 | TRBJ1-4 | 17 | . | TRBV19
CAWSVTRANEKLFF | TGTGCCTGGAGTGTCACCAGGGCTAATGAAAAACTGTTTTTT | . | TRBJ1-4 | 14 | . | TRBV30
CASSLGQVETQYF | TGTGCCAGTAGTCTCGGACAGGTAGAGACCCAGTACTTC | TRBD1 | TRBJ2-5 | 13 | . | TRBV19
CASSEGQGARGSPLHF | TGTGCCAGCAGTGAGGGACAGGGGGCGCGTGGTTCACCCCTCCACTTT | TRBD1 | TRBJ1-6 | 16 | . | TRBV2
CASRVDRVGSGYTF | TGTGCCAGCAGAGTGGACAGGGTAGGCAGTGGCTACACCTTC | TRBD1 | TRBJ1-2 | 14 | . | TRBV27
CASSVGQGNTEAFF | TGTGCCAGCAGCGTAGGACAGGGGAACACTGAAGCTTTCTTT | TRBD1 | TRBJ1-1 | 14 | . | TRBV9
CASSRGQGDIYEQYF | TGTGCCAGCAGTCGGGGACAGGGGGACATCTACGAGCAGTACTTC | TRBD1 | TRBJ2-7 | 15 | . | TRBV6-5
CASSLSYTGGVGGYTF | TGTGCCAGCAGTTTATCATACACGGGGGGCGTGGGTGGCTACACCTTC | . | TRBJ1-2 | 16 | . | TRBV27
CASSLTGGPPGNTIYF | TGCGCCAGCAGCTTGACGGGGGGCCCTCCTGGAAACACCATATATTTT | . | TRBJ1-3 | 16 | . | TRBV5-1